The clone carrying this TCR beta chain was observed a single time. The data derive from a study of blood T cell repertoires in COVID-19. Study overall: Researchers got acute and convalescent COVID-19 samples from the United States, Italy and Spain. T cells, B-cell-depleted T cells, or PBMCs provided the cDNA or gDNA that served as material.

Authors' analysis steps: Quantification of nucleated cells was approximated via reference gene primer amplification. The protocol was immunoSEQ multiplex PCR, while the TCRdb copy is restricted to in-frame clones and leaves out a portion. V and J calls plus clone size are reproduced from that table; the DNA served to infer D and trimming. Among 350,000 to 450,000 clones, 89% were seen once, and the ten largest hold approximately 1.2%. Looked up from germline, CDR1 is SGHRS and CDR2 is YFSETQ. The CDR3 sequence is 15 residues long. Trimming removed 4 bases at V and 0 bases at J, with 11 bases between.

Sequences were obtained from peripheral blood. This clonotype was obtained from a middle-aged man with acute or convalescent COVID-19. The chain recombines TRBV5-1 with TRBJ1-5, with D unresolved. The CDR3 sequence: CASSEGSDSNQPQHF. CDR3 nucleotide sequence: TGCGCCAGCAGCGAAGGGAGCGATAGCAATCAGCCCCAGCATTTT.